The 4 T cell receptor beta chains below were found in one sample sequenced in a study of Ad26.COV2.S vaccination and SARS-CoV-2 variants (dated by TCRdb to about 2021). Libraries came from the immunoSEQ multiplex PCR assay. TCRdb mirrors the immuneACCESS table, restricted to in-frame sequences. Some clones are absent from its copies; in checked studies, under half trace to an unresolved V gene, and the reason for the others is unknown. The sample profile shows around 300,000 clones; around nine tenths of them were found once. Approximately 4.5% of the sample rests with the top ten. Explained via the paper, the treatment or condition label denotes: over 15 received Ad26.COV2.S at low or high dose, single or two shots; about five received placebo; per-sample allocation not given. Repertoires of vaccine and placebo recipients were sequenced from samples collected on day 63 after the first injection.

The sample consisted of peripheral blood, taken in a trial of Ad26.COV2.S vaccine versus placebo. These TCRs come from a person aged 18-65 years who received the Ad26.COV2.S COVID-19 vaccine or a placebo.

This clone is a singleton in its sample. The rearrangement joins TRBV4-1 to TRBJ2-1, with D possibly TRBD2 on 5 matching bases. The CDR3 consists of 12 residues. Germline V gives CDR1 MGHRA, CDR2 YSYEKL. The V end lost 4 bases, the J end lost 10 bases, and 11 bases lay between the germline ends. CDR3 protein: CASSREGWEQFF. In DNA form, the CDR3 reads TGCGCCAGCAGCCGAGAGGGATGGGAGCAGTTCTTC.

This chain links TRBV5-1 with TRBJ1-6; no firm D call. V lost 0 bases and J 5 bases, leaving 12 bases between the germline ends. CDR1 is SGHRS, CDR2 YFSETQ, per germline. The CDR3 is 16 amino acids. The CDR3 loop reads CASSLAEATDNSPLHF. CDR3 nucleotides: TGCGCCAGCAGCTTGGCGGAAGCGACGGATAATTCACCCCTCCACTTT.

The chain couples TRBV19 to TRBJ2-5; 7 positions agree with TRBD2. V lost 2 bases, J lost 3 bases, and 0 bases stayed unmatched. The CDR3 length is 13 residues. Germline loops: CDR1 LNHDA, CDR2 SQIVND (reference sequence). The CDR3 bases are TGTGCCAGTAGTATACGGGGGGAAGAGACCCAGTACTTC. Protein product: CASSIRGEETQYF.

The rearrangement uses TRBV27 and TRBJ2-1; D is uncertain. The length of the CDR3 is 15 residues. Per germline, CDR1 MNHEY and CDR2 SMNVEV (reference sequence). Trimming pared 1 base from V and 0 bases from J, leaving 7 bases between. DNA of the CDR3: TGTGCCAGCAGTTTATTAGGAAGCTCCTACAATGAGCAGTTCTTC. Translation gives CASSLLGSSYNEQFF.